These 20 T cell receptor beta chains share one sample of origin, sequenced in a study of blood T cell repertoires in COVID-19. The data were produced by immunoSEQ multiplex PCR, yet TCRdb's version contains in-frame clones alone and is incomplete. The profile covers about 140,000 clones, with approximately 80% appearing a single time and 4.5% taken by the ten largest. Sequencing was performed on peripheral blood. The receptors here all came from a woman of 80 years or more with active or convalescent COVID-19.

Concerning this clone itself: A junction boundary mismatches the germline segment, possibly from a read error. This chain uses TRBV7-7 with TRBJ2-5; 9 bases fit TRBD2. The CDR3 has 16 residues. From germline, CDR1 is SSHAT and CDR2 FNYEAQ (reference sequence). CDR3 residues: CASSLGILAGQETQYF. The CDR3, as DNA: TGTGCTAGCAGCTTAGGTATCCTAGCGGGGCAAGAGACCCAGTACTTC.

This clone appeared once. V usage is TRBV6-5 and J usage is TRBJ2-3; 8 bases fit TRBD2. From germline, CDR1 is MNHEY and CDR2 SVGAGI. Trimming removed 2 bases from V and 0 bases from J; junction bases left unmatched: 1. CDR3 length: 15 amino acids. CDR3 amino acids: CASSYERGSTDTQYF. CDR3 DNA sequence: TGTGCCAGCAGTTACGAGCGGGGGAGCACAGATACGCAGTATTTT.

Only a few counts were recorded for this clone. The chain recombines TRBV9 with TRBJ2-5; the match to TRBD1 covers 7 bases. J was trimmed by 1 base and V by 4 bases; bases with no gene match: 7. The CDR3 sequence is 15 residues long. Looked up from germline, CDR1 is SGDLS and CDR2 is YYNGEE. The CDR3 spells CASSPPGQPQETQYF. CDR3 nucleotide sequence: TGTGCCAGCAGCCCCCCGGGACAGCCCCAAGAGACCCAGTACTTC.

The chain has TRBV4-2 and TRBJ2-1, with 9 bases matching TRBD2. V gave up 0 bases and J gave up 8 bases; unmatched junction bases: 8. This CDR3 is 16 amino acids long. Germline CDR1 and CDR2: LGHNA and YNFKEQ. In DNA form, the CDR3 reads TGTGCCAGCAGCCAAGAGAGAGGCGGGGGGGCCGATGAGCAGTTCTTC. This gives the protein CASSQERGGGADEQFF.

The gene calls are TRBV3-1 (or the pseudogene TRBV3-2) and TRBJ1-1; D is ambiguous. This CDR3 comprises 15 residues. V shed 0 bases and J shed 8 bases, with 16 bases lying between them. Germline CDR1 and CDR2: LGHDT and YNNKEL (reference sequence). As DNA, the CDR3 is TGTGCCAGCAGCCAAGATTCACGGTCTCAACGGGAAGCTTTCTTT. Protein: CASSQDSRSQREAFF.

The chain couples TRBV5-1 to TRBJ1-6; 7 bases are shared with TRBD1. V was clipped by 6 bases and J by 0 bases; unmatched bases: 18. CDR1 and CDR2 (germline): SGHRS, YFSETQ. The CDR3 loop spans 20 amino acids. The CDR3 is CASKRGPSQGDGSYNSPLHF. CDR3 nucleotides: TGCGCCAGCAAGAGGGGGCCTTCACAAGGGGACGGCTCCTATAATTCACCCCTCCACTTT.

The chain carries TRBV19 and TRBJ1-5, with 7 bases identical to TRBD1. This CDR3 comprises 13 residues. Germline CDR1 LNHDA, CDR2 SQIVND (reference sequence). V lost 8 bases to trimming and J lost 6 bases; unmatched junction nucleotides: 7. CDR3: CASGNRGGQPQHF. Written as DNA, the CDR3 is TGTGCCAGTGGCAACAGGGGCGGTCAGCCCCAGCATTTT.

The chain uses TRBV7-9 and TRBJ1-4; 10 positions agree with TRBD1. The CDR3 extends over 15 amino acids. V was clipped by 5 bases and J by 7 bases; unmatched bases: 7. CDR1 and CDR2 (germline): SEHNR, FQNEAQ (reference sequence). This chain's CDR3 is CASSPGQGMIEKLFF. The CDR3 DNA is TGTGCCAGCAGCCCGGGACAGGGGATGATTGAAAAACTGTTTTTT.

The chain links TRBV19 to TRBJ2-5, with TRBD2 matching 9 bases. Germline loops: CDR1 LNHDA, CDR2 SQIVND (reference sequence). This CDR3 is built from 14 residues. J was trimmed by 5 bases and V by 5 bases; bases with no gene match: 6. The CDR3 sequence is CASSYGTSKETQYF. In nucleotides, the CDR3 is TGTGCCAGTAGTTACGGGACTAGCAAGGAGACCCAGTACTTC. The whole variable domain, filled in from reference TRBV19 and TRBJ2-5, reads DGGITQSPKYLFRKEGQNVTLSCEQNLNHDAMYWYRQDPGQGLRLIYYSQIVNDFQKGDIAEGYSVSREKKESFPLTVTSAQKNPTAFYLCASSYGTSKETQYFGPGTRLLVL.

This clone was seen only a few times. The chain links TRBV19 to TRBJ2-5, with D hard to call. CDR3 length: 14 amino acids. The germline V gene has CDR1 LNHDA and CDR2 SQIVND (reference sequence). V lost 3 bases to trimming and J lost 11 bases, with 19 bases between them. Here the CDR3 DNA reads TGTGCCAGTAGTATGCCAACCCGCTCGACCGGGCAGTACTTC. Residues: CASSMPTRSTGQYF. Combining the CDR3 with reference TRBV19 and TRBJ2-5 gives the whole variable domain DGGITQSPKYLFRKEGQNVTLSCEQNLNHDAMYWYRQDPGQGLRLIYYSQIVNDFQKGDIAEGYSVSREKKESFPLTVTSAQKNPTAFYLCASSMPTRSTGQYFGPGTRLLVL.

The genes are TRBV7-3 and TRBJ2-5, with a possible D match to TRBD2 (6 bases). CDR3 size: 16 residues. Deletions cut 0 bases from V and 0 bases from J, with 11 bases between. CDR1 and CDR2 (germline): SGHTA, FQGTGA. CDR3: CASSLTGTSHQETQYF. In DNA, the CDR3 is TGTGCCAGCAGCTTAACCGGAACTAGCCACCAAGAGACCCAGTACTTC.

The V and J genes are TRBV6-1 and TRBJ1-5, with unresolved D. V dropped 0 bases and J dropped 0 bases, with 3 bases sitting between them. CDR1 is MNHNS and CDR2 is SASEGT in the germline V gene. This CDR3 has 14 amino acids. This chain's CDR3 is CASSEASSNQPQHF. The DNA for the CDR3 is TGTGCCAGCAGTGAAGCGAGTAGCAATCAGCCCCAGCATTTT.

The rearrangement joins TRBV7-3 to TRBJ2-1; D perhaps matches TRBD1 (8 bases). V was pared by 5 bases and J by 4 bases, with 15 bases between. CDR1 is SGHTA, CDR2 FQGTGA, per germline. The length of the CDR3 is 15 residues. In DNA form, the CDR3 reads TGTGCCAGCAGCGGGGGGGACAGGACTTACAATGAGCAGTTCTTC. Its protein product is CASSGGDRTYNEQFF.

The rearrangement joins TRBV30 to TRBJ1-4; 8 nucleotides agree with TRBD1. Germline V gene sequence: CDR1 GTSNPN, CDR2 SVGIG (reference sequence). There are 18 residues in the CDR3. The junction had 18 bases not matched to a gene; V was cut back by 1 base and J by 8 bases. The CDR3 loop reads CAWSAPLPLDRGREKLFF. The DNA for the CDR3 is TGTGCCTGGAGTGCACCATTACCGCTAGACAGGGGAAGGGAAAAACTGTTTTTT.

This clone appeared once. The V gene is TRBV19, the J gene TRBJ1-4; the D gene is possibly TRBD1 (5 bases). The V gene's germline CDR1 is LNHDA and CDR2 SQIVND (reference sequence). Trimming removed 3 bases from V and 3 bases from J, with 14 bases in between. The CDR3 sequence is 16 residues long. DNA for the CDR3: TGTGCCAGTAGTATCCGGACAATCTCTTCTAATGAAAAACTGTTTTTT. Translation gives CASSIRTISSNEKLFF. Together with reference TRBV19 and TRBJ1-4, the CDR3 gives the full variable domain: DGGITQSPKYLFRKEGQNVTLSCEQNLNHDAMYWYRQDPGQGLRLIYYSQIVNDFQKGDIAEGYSVSREKKESFPLTVTSAQKNPTAFYLCASSIRTISSNEKLFFGSGTQLSVL.

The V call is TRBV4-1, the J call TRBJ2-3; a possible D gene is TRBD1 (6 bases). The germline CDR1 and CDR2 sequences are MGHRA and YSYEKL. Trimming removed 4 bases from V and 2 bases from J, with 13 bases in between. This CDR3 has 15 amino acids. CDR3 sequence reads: CASSLGGVNTDTQYF. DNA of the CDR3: TGCGCCAGCAGCCTAGGGGGAGTGAACACAGATACGCAGTATTTT.

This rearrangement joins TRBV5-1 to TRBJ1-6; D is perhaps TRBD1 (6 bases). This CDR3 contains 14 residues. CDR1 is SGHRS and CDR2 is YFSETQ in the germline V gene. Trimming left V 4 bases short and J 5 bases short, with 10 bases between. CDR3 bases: TGCGCCAGCAGCCCGGGACAAAATAATTCACCCCTCCACTTT. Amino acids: CASSPGQNNSPLHF.

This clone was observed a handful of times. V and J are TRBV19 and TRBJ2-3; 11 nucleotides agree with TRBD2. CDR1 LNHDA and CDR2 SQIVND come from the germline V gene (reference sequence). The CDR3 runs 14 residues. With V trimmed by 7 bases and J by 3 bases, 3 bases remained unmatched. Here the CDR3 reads CASKSSGGTDTQYF. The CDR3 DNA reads TGTGCCAGTAAATCTAGCGGGGGGACAGATACGCAGTATTTT.

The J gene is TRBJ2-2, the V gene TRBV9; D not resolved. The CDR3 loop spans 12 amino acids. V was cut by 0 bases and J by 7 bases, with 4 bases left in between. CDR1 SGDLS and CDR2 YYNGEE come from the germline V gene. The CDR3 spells CASSVARGELFF. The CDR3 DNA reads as TGTGCCAGCAGCGTAGCCCGCGGGGAGCTGTTTTTT.

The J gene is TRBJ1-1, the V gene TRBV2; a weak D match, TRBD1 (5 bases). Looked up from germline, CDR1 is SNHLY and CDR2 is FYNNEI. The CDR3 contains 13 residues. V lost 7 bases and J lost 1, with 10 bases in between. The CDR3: CASKVQGNTEAFF. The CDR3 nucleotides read TGTGCCAGCAAGGTCCAGGGGAACACTGAAGCTTTCTTT. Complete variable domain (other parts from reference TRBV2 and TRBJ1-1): EPEVTQTPSHQVTQMGQEVILRCVPISNHLYFYWYRQILGQKVEFLVSFYNNEISEKSEIFDDQFSVERPDGSNFTLKIRSTKLEDSAMYFCASKVQGNTEAFFGQGTRLTVV.